Listed below are T cell receptor beta chains from one sample, sequenced in a study of CD8 T cells in Susac syndrome. A single record per CDR3 protein comes from TCRdb applying MiXCR to the immunoSEQ multiplex PCR reads. The sample lists around 71,000 distinct CDR3 sequences, just over 90% seen once, with about 0.14% in the top ten. Sequencing used CD4+ T cells from PBMCs. Receptor source: a human donor with Susac syndrome. CDR3s include the opening cysteine and the closing phenylalanine or tryptophan. A D gene is named only where the DNA matches it firmly. Part of the rows lack a size; the others show once, few, many or a class for expanded clones.

D,J,size,V,DNA,CDR3
TRBD2,TRBJ2-1,NA,TRBV6-2/TRBV6-3,TGTGCCAGCAGTTACTCCCCTAGCGGGGACAACAATGAGCAGTTCTTC,CASSYSPSGDNNEQFF
TRBD2,TRBJ2-5,NA,TRBV5-1,TGCGCCAGCAGCTTCGGGGGGGCATGGCAAGAGACCCAGTACTTC,CASSFGGAWQETQYF
TRBD1,TRBJ2-7,NA,TRBV20-1,TGCAGTGCTAGAGGGGGACAGAACTCCTACGAGCAGTACTTC,CSARGGQNSYEQYF
NA,TRBJ2-1,NA,TRBV29-1,TGCAGCGTCCCGGGACAAGGTTACAATGAGCAGTTCTTC,CSVPGQGYNEQFF
NA,TRBJ1-2,NA,TRBV10-3,TGTGCCATCAGTGACCCCAGGACCCCCTTCTATGGCTACACCTTC,CAISDPRTPFYGYTF
NA,TRBJ2-7,NA,TRBV5-1,TGCGCCAGCAGCTTGGACGGGAGCCGGAGCTACTACGAGCAGTACTTC,CASSLDGSRSYYEQYF
NA,TRBJ2-5,NA,TRBV7-3,TGTGCCAGCAGCTTAGGTGCGGAGACCCAGTACTTC,CASSLGAETQYF
NA,TRBJ2-1,NA,TRBV19,TGTGCCAGTAGTATCGGGGCAGGCAGGGCTTCCTACAATGAGCAGTTCTTC,CASSIGAGRASYNEQFF
TRBD1,TRBJ2-3,NA,TRBV24-1,TGTGCCACCAGTGCCGGGACAGGGCCTCCTAGCACAGATACGCAGTATTTT,CATSAGTGPPSTDTQYF
TRBD1,TRBJ1-6,once,TRBV20-1,TGCAGTGTTAGGGGGCCGTTCTCCTATAATTCACCCCTCCACTTT,CSVRGPFSYNSPLHF
NA,TRBJ1-4,NA,TRBV18,TGTGCCAGCTCATCCAGGGCGACGACTAATGAAAAACTGTTTTTT,CASSSRATTNEKLFF
NA,TRBJ1-5,NA,TRBV20-1,TGCAGTGCTAGAGAAAAAGAGAATCAGCCCCAGCATTTT,CSAREKENQPQHF
NA,TRBJ2-7,NA,TRBV7-3,TGTGCCAGCAGCCGTGATCCGTCGGGAGAGCAGTACTTC,CASSRDPSGEQYF
TRBD1,TRBJ1-1,few,TRBV18,TGTGCCAGCTCACCTACAGGGGACACTGAAGCTTTCTTT,CASSPTGDTEAFF
NA,TRBJ2-7,NA,TRBV11-1,TGTGCCAGCAGCTTAGACGGTGACTACGAGCAGTACTTC,CASSLDGDYEQYF
TRBD2,TRBJ2-2,NA,TRBV20-1,TGCAGTGCTAGAATGCAGCTAGCGGGGACCGGGGAGCTGTTTTTT,CSARMQLAGTGELFF
NA,TRBJ2-3,NA,TRBV21-1,TGTGCCAGCACTCTTACAGGGGGAGGGCGCACAGATACGCAGTATTTT,CASTLTGGGRTDTQYF
TRBD2,TRBJ2-3,NA,TRBV20-1,TGCAGTGTGAGGCGGGGGGTCTTCACAGATACGCAGTATTTT,CSVRRGVFTDTQYF
NA,TRBJ2-2,NA,TRBV7-7,TGTGCTAGCAAATACAGCCTCAACACCGGGGAGCTGTTTTTT,CASKYSLNTGELFF
TRBD1,TRBJ2-1,once,TRBV12-3/TRBV12-4,TGTGCCAGCAGGCCGGGACAGAACGCTGAGCAGTTCTTC,CASRPGQNAEQFF
TRBD2,TRBJ2-3,NA,TRBV6-2/TRBV6-3,TGTGCCAGCAGTACCGGACTAGCGGGGGCTTCTACGCAGTATTTT,CASSTGLAGASTQYF
TRBD2,TRBJ2-7,NA,TRBV11-2,TGTGCCAGCAGCCCAGGACTAGCGGGGAACGAGCAGTACTTC,CASSPGLAGNEQYF
NA,TRBJ1-2,NA,TRBV7-2,TGTGCCAGCAGCTTAGCCGGGGAACAGCCGATCTATGGCTACACCTTC,CASSLAGEQPIYGYTF
NA,TRBJ2-5,NA,TRBV28,TGTGCCAGCTCAAGGGAGTGGGAGACCCAGTACTTC,CASSREWETQYF
NA,TRBJ1-6,NA,TRBV5-5,TGTGCCAGCAGCGTGGACCCGGCGCCCCTCCACTTT,CASSVDPAPLHF
NA,TRBJ2-5,NA,TRBV5-6,TGTGCCAGCAGCTTGGCTCAGTACAGGGATCAAGAGACCCAGTACTTC,CASSLAQYRDQETQYF
NA,TRBJ1-2,NA,TRBV29-1,TGCAGCGTTGATCAGGGTAACTATGGCTACACCTTC,CSVDQGNYGYTF
TRBD1,TRBJ2-7,NA,TRBV6-2/TRBV6-3,TGTGCCAGCAGTACCACGGACAGGGGGCGTTCCTACGAGCAGTACTTC,CASSTTDRGRSYEQYF
TRBD2,TRBJ2-7,NA,TRBV30,TGTGCCTGGAGTGTACGACTAGCGGCTACCTACGAGCAGTACTTC,CAWSVRLAATYEQYF
TRBD2,TRBJ2-7,NA,TRBV30,TGTGCCTGGCACAATAGCGGGGGGACCTACGAGCAGTACTTC,CAWHNSGGTYEQYF
NA,TRBJ2-1,NA,TRBV5-5,TGTGCCAGCAGCTTGGAACAGGATACGGTGTTCTTC,CASSLEQDTVFF
NA,TRBJ2-7,NA,TRBV6-1,TGTGCCAGCAGACAGAGCCCCTCCTACGAGCAGTACTTC,CASRQSPSYEQYF
NA,TRBJ2-5,once,TRBV20-1,TGCAGTGCAGGCGGGGGCCCGGGGCAAGAGACCCAGTACTTC,CSAGGGPGQETQYF
NA,TRBJ2-7,NA,TRBV7-2,TGTGCCAGCAGCTACAGCTCCTACGAGCAGTACTTC,CASSYSSYEQYF
TRBD1,TRBJ2-7,NA,TRBV11-1,TGTGCCAGCAGCTCGTTACAGGGGTTGAGCACCTACGAGCAGTACTTC,CASSSLQGLSTYEQYF
NA,TRBJ1-3,NA,TRBV28,TGTGCCAGCAGTTCGGGGCACACCATATATTTT,CASSSGHTIYF
NA,TRBJ1-1,NA,TRBV20-1,TGCAGTGCTAGTACGATGATGGAGATGAACACTGAAGCTTTCTTT,CSASTMMEMNTEAFF
TRBD1,TRBJ2-7,NA,TRBV7-3,TGTGCCAGCAGCTTAACGGGACAGGGAGCCTACGAGCAGTACTTC,CASSLTGQGAYEQYF
NA,TRBJ2-2,once,TRBV5-1,TGCGCCAGCAGTTCGGGGAACACCGGGGAGCTGTTTTTT,CASSSGNTGELFF
NA,TRBJ1-2,NA,TRBV7-9,TGTGCCAGCAGCCAAAATCGGGGGCCGGGCTACACCTTC,CASSQNRGPGYTF
NA,TRBJ1-5,NA,TRBV28,TGTGCCAGCGAGTTAGGGCGGGACACTTATCAGCCCCAGCATTTT,CASELGRDTYQPQHF
TRBD1,TRBJ1-1,NA,TRBV19,TGTGCCAGTAGTCCCCGGACAGGGGGCTACACTGAAGCTTTCTTT,CASSPRTGGYTEAFF
NA,TRBJ2-3,NA,TRBV24-1,TGTGCCACCAGTGAACAAGGTGGGGGCAGGGAAAGGTTCACAGATACGCAGTATTTT,CATSEQGGGRERFTDTQYF